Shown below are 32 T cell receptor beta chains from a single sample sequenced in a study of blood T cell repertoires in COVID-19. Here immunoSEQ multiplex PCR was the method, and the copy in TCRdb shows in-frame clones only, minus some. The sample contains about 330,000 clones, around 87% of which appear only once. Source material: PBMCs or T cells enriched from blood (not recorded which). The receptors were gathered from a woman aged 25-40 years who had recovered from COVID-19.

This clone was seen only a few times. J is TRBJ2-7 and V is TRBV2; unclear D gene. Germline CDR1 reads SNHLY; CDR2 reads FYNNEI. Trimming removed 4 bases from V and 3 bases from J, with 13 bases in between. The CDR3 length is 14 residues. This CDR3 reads CASSGPVIDYEQYF. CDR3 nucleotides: TGTGCCAGCAGTGGGCCAGTCATTGACTACGAGCAGTACTTC.

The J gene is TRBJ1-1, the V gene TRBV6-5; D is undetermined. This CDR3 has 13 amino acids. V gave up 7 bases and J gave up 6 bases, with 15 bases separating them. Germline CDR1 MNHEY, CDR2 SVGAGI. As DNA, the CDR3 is TGTGCCAGCATTGGGCGGGGTCTGGCTGAAGCTTTCTTT. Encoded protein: CASIGRGLAEAFF.

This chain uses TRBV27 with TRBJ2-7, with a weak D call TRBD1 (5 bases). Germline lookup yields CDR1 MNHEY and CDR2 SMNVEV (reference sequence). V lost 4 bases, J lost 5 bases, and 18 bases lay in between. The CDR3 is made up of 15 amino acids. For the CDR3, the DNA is TGTGCCAGCAGTTCTTATGCGGCAGGGATCCACGAGCAGTACTTC. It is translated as CASSSYAAGIHEQYF.

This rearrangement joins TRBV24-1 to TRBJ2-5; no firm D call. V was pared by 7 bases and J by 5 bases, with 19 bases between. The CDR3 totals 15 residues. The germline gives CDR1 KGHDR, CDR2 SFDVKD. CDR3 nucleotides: TGTGCCACCAGATTCCGCGGTATCAAAAGGGAGACCCAGTACTTC. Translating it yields CATRFRGIKRETQYF.

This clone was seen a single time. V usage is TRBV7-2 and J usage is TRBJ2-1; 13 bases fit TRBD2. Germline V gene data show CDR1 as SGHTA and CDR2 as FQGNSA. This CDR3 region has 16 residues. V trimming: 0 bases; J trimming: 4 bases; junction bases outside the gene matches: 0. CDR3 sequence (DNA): TGTGCCAGCAGCTTAGCGACTAGCGGGGGGTACAATGAGCAGTTCTTC. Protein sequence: CASSLATSGGYNEQFF.

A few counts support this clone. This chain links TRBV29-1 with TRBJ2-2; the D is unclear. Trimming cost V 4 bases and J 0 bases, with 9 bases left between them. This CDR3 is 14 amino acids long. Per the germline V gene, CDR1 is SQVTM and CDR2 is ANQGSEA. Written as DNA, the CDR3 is TGCAGCGTTGGAGTTCGGGCGAACACCGGGGAGCTGTTTTTT. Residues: CSVGVRANTGELFF.

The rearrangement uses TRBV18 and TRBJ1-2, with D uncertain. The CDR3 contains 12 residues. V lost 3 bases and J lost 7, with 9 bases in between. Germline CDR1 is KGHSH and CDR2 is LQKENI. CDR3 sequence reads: CASSPREGGYTF. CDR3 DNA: TGTGCCAGCTCACCCCGGGAGGGTGGCTACACCTTC.

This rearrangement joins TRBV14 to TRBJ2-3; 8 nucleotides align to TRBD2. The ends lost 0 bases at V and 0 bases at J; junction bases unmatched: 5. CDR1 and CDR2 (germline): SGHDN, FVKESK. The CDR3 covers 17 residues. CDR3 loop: CASSQDEAGASTDTQYF. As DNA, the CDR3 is TGTGCCAGCAGCCAAGACGAAGCGGGGGCTAGCACAGATACGCAGTATTTT. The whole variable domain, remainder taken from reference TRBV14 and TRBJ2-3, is EAGVTQFPSHSVIEKGQTVTLRCDPISGHDNLYWYRRVMGKEIKFLLHFVKESKQDESGMPNNRFLAERTGGTYSTLKVQPAELEDSGVYFCASSQDEAGASTDTQYFGPGTRLTVL.

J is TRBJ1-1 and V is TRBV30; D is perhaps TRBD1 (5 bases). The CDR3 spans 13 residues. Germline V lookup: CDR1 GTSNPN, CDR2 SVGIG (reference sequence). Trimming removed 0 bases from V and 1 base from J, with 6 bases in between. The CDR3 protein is CAWSVQGNTEAFF. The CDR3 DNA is TGTGCCTGGAGTGTTCAGGGGAACACTGAAGCTTTCTTT.

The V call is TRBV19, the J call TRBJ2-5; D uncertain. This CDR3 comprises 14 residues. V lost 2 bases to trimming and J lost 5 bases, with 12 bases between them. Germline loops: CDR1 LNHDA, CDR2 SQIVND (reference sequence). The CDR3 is CASSISPARETQYF. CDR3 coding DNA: TGTGCCAGTAGTATATCCCCCGCCAGGGAGACCCAGTACTTC.

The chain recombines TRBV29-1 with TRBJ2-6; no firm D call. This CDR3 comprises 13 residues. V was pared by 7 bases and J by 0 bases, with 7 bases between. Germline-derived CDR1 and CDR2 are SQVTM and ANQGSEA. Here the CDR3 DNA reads TGCAGCGGTAAGAGCTCTGGGGCCAACGTCCTGACTTTC. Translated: CSGKSSGANVLTF.

DNA for the CDR3: TGTGCCAGTAGTACAAGCGGGGGGCCTTACAATGAGCAGTTCTTC. Encoded protein: CASSTSGGPYNEQFF. J is TRBJ2-1 and V is TRBV19, with 9 nucleotides matching TRBD2. V shed 4 bases, J shed 4 bases, and the junction held 5 bases outside the gene matches. The germline V gene encodes CDR1 LNHDA and CDR2 SQIVND (reference sequence). The CDR3 totals 15 residues.

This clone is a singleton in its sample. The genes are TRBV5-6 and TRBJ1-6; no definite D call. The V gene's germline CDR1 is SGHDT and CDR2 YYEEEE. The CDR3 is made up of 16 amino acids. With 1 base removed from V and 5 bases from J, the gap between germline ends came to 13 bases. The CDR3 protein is CASSLRRAGNNSPLHF. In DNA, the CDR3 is TGTGCCAGCAGCTTGAGGAGAGCGGGAAATAATTCACCCCTCCACTTT.

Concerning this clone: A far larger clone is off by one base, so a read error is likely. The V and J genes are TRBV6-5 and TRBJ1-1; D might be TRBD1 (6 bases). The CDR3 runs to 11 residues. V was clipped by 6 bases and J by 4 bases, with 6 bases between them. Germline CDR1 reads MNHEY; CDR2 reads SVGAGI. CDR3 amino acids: CASRQGTEAFF. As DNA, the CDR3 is TGTGCCAGCAGACAGGGCACTGAAGCTTTCTTT.

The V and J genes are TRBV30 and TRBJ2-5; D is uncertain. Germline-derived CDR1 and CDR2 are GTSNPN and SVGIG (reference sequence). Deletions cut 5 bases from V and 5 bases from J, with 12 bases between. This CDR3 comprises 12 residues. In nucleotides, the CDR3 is TGTGCCTGGGGCCTAATAGCCGAGACCCAGTACTTC. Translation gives CAWGLIAETQYF.

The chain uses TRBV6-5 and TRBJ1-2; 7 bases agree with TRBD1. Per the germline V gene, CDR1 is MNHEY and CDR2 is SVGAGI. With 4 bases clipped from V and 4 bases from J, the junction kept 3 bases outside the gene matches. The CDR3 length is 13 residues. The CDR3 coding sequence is TGTGCCAGCAGTTCCACAGGGGTCTATGGCTACACCTTC. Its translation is CASSSTGVYGYTF.

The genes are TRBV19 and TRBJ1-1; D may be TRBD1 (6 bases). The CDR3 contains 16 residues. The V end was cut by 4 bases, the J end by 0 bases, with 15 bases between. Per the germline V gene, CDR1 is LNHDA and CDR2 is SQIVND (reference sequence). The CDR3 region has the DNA TGTGCCAGTAGTAGACAGGAGATACCGATGAACACTGAAGCTTTCTTT. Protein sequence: CASSRQEIPMNTEAFF.

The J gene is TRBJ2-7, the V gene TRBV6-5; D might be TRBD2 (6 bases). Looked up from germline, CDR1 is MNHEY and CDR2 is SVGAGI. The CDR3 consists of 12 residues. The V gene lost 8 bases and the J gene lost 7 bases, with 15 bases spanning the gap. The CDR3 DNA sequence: TGTGCCAGCCGAGAGGAGGGGATGGAGCAGTACTTC. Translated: CASREEGMEQYF.

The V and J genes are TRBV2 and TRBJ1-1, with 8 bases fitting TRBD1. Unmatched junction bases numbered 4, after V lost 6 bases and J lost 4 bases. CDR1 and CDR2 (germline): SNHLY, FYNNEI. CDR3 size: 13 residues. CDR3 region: CASRKQGVTEAFF. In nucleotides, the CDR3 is TGTGCCAGCAGGAAACAGGGGGTCACTGAAGCTTTCTTT.

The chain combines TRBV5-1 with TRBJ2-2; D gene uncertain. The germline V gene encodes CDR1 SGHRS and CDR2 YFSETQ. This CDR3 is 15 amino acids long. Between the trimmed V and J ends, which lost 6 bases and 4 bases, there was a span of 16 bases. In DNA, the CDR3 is TGCGCCAGCAACCCAACCCCTACGGGCACCGGGGAGCTGTTTTTT. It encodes CASNPTPTGTGELFF.

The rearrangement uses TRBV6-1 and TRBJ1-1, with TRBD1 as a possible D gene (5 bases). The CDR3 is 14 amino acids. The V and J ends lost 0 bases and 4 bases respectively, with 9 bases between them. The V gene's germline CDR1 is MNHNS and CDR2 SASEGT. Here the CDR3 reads CASSEARGSTEAFF. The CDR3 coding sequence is TGTGCCAGCAGTGAAGCTCGGGGGAGCACTGAAGCTTTCTTT.

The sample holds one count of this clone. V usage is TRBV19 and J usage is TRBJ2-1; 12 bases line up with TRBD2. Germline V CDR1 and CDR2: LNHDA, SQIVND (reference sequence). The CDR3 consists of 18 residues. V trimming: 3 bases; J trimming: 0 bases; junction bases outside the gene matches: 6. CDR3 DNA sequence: TGTGCCAGTAGTATGTCAGGACTAGCGGGGAGCTCCTACAATGAGCAGTTCTTC. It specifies CASSMSGLAGSSYNEQFF.

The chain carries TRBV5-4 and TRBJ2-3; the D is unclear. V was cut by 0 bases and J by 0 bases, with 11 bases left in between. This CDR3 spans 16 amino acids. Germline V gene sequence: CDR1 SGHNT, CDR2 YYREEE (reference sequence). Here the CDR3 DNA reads TGTGCCAGCAGCTTGGATTACTCCACTAGCACAGATACGCAGTATTTT. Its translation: CASSLDYSTSTDTQYF. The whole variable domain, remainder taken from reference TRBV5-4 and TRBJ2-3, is ETGVTQSPTHLIKTRGQQVTLRCSSQSGHNTVSWYQQALGQGPQFIFQYYREEENGRGNFPPRFSGLQFPNYSSELNVNALELDDSALYLCASSLDYSTSTDTQYFGPGTRLTVL.

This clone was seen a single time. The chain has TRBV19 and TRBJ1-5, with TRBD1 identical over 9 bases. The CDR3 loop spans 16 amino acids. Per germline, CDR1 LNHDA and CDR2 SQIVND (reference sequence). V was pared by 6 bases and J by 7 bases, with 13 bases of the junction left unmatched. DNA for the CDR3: TGTGCCAGTAGCAGGGCGGGACAGGGTAATTACCAGCCCCAGCATTTT. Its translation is CASSRAGQGNYQPQHF.

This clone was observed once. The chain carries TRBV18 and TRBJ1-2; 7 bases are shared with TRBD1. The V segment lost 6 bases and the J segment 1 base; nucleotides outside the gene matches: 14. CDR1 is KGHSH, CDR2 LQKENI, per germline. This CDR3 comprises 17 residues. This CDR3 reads CASSRRGGLPSNYGYTF. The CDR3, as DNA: TGTGCCAGCTCCCGACGAGGGGGCCTGCCGAGTAACTATGGCTACACCTTC.

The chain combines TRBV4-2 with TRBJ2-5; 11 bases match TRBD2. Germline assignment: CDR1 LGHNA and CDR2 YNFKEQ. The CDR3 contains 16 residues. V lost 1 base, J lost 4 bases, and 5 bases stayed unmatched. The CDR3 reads CASSQALSGGVETQYF. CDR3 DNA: TGTGCCAGCAGCCAAGCGCTTAGCGGGGGGGTAGAGACCCAGTACTTC.

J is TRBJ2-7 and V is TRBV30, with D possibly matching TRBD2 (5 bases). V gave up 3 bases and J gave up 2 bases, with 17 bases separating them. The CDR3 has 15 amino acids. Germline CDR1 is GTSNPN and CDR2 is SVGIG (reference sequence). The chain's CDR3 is CAWSRAGSRTYEQYF. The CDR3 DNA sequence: TGTGCCTGGAGCCGGGCGGGTTCCAGGACCTACGAGCAGTACTTC.

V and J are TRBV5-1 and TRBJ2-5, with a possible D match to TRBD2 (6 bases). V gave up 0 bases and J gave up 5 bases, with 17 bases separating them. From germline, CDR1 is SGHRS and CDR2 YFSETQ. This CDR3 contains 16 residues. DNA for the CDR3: TGCGCCAGCAGCTTGGCAGCGGCGGGGTATCGGGAGACCCAGTACTTC. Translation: CASSLAAAGYRETQYF.

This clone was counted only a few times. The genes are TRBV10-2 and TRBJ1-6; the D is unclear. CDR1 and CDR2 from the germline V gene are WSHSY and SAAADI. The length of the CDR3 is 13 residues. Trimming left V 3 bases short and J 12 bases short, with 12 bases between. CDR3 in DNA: TGCGCCAGCAGTGATCAAGAGGTCGTACCCCTCCACTTT. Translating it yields CASSDQEVVPLHF.

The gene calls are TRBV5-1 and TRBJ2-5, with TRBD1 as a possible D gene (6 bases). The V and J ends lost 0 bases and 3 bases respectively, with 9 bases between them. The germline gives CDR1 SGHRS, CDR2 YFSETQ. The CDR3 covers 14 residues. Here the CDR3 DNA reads TGCGCCAGCAGCTTGGGGACAGCTAAAGAGACCCAGTACTTC. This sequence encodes CASSLGTAKETQYF.

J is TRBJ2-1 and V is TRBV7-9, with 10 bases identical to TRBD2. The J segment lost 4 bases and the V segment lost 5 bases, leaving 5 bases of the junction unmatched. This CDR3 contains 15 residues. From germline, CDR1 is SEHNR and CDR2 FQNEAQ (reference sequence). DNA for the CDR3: TGTGCCAGCAGCGAAAAACTAGCGGGATACAATGAGCAGTTCTTC. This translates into CASSEKLAGYNEQFF.

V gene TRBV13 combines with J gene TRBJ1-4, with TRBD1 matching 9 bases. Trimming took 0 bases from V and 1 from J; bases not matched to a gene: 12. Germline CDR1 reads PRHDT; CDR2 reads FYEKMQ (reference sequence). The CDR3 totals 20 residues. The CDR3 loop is CASSLGTGTGRFGTNEKLFF. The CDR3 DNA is TGTGCCAGCAGCTTAGGTACCGGGACAGGGCGGTTTGGAACTAATGAAAAACTGTTTTTT.